These T cell receptor beta chains were read from a single sample in a study of blood T cell repertoires in COVID-19. The method was immunoSEQ multiplex PCR; TCRdb's version includes in-frame clones alone and lacks a portion of them. The data contain 150,000 to 250,000 clones, 84% of them seen just once; the ten biggest clones take up around 7%. The sample was PBMCs or T cells enriched from blood (not recorded which). These receptors all stem from a middle-aged man who had recovered from COVID-19. CDR3s include the opening cysteine and the closing phenylalanine or tryptophan. The order of the fields is V gene, J gene, clone size, D gene, CDR3 protein, CDR3 DNA. The D gene is left open where the match is weak. Only some rows state a clone size, as once, few, many or a class for expanded clones.

>TRBV5-4|TRBJ2-3|NA|TRBD2
CASSPGASGGSDTQYF
TGTGCCAGCAGCCCCGGGGCTAGCGGGGGCTCAGATACGCAGTATTTT
>TRBV6-1|TRBJ2-5|NA|NA
CASSERQVQETQYF
TGTGCCAGCAGTGAACGGCAGGTTCAAGAGACCCAGTACTTC
>TRBV27|TRBJ2-3|NA|TRBD1
CASSLFTGQGPTDTQYF
TGTGCCAGCAGTTTATTTACTGGACAGGGGCCTACAGATACGCAGTATTTT
>TRBV5-6|TRBJ2-5|NA|NA
CASSLSGILEETQYF
TGTGCCAGCAGCTTATCCGGGATTCTAGAAGAGACCCAGTACTTC
>TRBV5-6|TRBJ1-1|NA|NA
CASTPLHRNTEAFF
TGTGCCAGCACCCCACTACACCGGAACACTGAAGCTTTCTTT
>TRBV5-1|TRBJ1-6|NA|TRBD1
CASSGGQGRNSPLHF
TGCGCCAGCAGCGGGGGACAGGGGCGTAATTCACCCCTCCACTTT
>TRBV2|TRBJ2-5|NA|NA
CASTRKETQYF
TGTGCCAGCACGCGAAAAGAGACCCAGTACTTC
>TRBV19|TRBJ1-5|once|NA
CASSIVTVGEGNQPQHF
TGTGCCAGTAGTATCGTGACTGTGGGTGAGGGCAATCAGCCCCAGCATTTT
>TRBV9|TRBJ2-2|NA|TRBD2
CASSVSGADTGELFF
TGTGCCAGCAGCGTAAGCGGGGCCGACACCGGGGAGCTGTTTTTT
>TRBV5-1|TRBJ2-1|NA|NA
CASSRREWGRPYNEQFF
TGCGCCAGCAGCCGGCGTGAGTGGGGGCGACCCTACAATGAGCAGTTCTTC
>TRBV30|TRBJ1-1|NA|TRBD1
CAWSQYGKQGAAFF
TGTGCCTGGAGTCAATACGGGAAACAGGGGGCCGCTTTCTTT
>TRBV10-3|TRBJ2-5|NA|TRBD2
CAISGRLAAQETQYF
TGTGCCATCAGTGGTAGACTAGCGGCGCAAGAGACCCAGTACTTC
>TRBV6-5|TRBJ1-1|NA|TRBD1
CASKTDRFYTEAFF
TGTGCCAGCAAAACGGACAGGTTCTACACTGAAGCTTTCTTT
>TRBV4-1|TRBJ1-4|NA|NA
CASSNTGIRNEKLFF
TGCGCCAGCAGCAATACCGGGATCAGAAATGAAAAACTGTTTTTT
>TRBV5-4|TRBJ1-6|NA|TRBD1
CASAPTGTGRYNSPLHF
TGTGCCAGCGCCCCGACAGGGACGGGAAGGTATAATTCACCCCTCCACTTT
>TRBV7-2|TRBJ2-7|NA|NA
CASKDFSSYEQYF
TGTGCCAGCAAGGACTTCTCCTCCTACGAGCAGTACTTC
>TRBV6-5|TRBJ2-5|NA|TRBD1
CASSSRGRFGETQYF
TGTGCCAGCAGTTCCAGGGGGCGGTTTGGGGAGACCCAGTACTTC
>TRBV7-8|TRBJ1-1|NA|NA
CASSLAEGTEAFF
TGTGCCAGCAGCTTAGCGGAGGGCACTGAAGCTTTCTTT
>TRBV7-9|TRBJ2-7|NA|NA
CASSPVGQGSRYEQYF
TGTGCCAGCAGCCCAGTTGGGCAGGGGAGTCGGTACGAGCAGTACTTC
>TRBV12-3/TRBV12-4|TRBJ2-3|NA|NA
CASSQRDTQYF
TGTGCCAGCAGCCAGCGCGATACGCAGTATTTT
>TRBV30|TRBJ2-1|once|NA
CAWRGGGVSHEQFF
TGTGCCTGGAGGGGAGGCGGGGTAAGCCATGAGCAGTTCTTC
>TRBV6-5|TRBJ1-2|NA|NA
CASTKDSYGYTF
TGTGCCAGCACCAAGGACAGCTATGGCTACACCTTC
>TRBV5-4|TRBJ2-7|NA|TRBD1
CASSFPEQGAHEQYF
TGTGCCAGCAGCTTCCCGGAACAGGGGGCTCACGAGCAGTACTTC